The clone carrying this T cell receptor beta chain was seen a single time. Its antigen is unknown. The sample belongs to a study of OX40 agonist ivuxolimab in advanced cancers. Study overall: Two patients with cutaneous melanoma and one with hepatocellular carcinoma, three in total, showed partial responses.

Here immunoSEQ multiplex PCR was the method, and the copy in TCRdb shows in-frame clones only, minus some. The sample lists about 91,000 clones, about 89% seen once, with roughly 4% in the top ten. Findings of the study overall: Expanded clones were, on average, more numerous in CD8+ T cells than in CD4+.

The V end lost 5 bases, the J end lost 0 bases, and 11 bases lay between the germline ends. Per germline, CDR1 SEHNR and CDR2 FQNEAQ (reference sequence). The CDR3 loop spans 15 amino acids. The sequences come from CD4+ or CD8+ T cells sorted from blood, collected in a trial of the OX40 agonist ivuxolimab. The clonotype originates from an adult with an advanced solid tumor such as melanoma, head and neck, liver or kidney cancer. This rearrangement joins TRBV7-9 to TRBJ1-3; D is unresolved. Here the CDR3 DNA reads TGTGCCAGCAGCCAAGACGGGGTCTCTGGAAACACCATATATTTT. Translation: CASSQDGVSGNTIYF.